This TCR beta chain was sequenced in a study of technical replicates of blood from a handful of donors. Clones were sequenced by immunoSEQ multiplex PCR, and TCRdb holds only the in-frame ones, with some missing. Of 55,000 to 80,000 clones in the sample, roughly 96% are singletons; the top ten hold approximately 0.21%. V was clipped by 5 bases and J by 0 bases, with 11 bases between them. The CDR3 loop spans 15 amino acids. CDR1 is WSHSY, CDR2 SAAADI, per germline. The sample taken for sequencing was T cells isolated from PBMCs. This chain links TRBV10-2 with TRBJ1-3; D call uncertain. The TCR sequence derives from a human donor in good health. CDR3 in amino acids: CASSLDFSSGNTIYF. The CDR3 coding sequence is TGCGCCAGCAGTCTGGACTTTAGCTCTGGAAACACCATATATTTT.